One T cell receptor beta chain is described in this entry. Antigen unknown. This sample stems from a study of a mutant IDH1 vaccine in newly diagnosed glioma. Stated time point: week 35, safety follow-up. The investigators gave 300 ug of mutant IDH1 20-mer peptide in each vaccine dose, together with topical imiquimod. Generated by immunoSEQ multiplex PCR, the TCRdb table keeps only in-frame clones and is missing some. The sample consists of about 50,000 clones, approximately 92% of them appearing once. Germline V gene data show CDR1 as MGHRA and CDR2 as YSYEKL. CDR3 size: 15 residues. The V gene lost 4 bases and the J gene lost 17 bases, with 26 bases spanning the gap.

The clonotype was recovered from a man in his fifties with glioma. The genes are TRBV4-1 and TRBJ1-4; D is unresolved. This specimen consisted of PBMCs, obtained from a glioma patient whose treatment included an IDH1 peptide vaccine. CDR3 coding DNA: TGCGCCAGCAGCCCAGCAGTGGGCGGGAGGACTCCCTTTTTTTTT. Translated: CASSPAVGGRTPFFF.